The 7 T cell receptor beta chains below come from one sample, sequenced in a study of blood T cell repertoires in COVID-19 (dated by TCRdb to between 2020 and 2021). Receptor amplification or capture employed the immunoSEQ multiplex PCR assay. This is the immuneACCESS table as TCRdb keeps it, with only in-frame sequences that have V and J called. A part of the clones is gone; compared with another copy, unresolved V genes explain less than half, and the rest is unexplained. Here the sample has approximately 280,000 clones; approximately 86% occur a single time. Clones ranked in the top ten supply roughly 2.6% of the sample. Sample: PBMCs or T cells enriched from blood (not recorded which). The origin of the receptors is a young woman who had recovered from COVID-19.

The V gene is TRBV23-1, the J gene TRBJ2-5; 7 nucleotides align to TRBD2. TRBV23-1 is labeled an ORF, and its function is uncertain. This CDR3 region has 16 residues. The V segment lost 0 bases and the J segment 2 bases; nucleotides outside the gene matches: 6. This CDR3 is CASSQSGEGHQETQYF. CDR3 bases: TGCGCCAGCAGTCAATCTGGGGAGGGCCATCAAGAGACCCAGTACTTC.

V gene TRBV12-3 or TRBV12-4 combines with J gene TRBJ1-1, with D maybe TRBD1 (6 bases). CDR3 length equals 12 residues. The V and J ends lost 6 bases and 5 bases respectively, with 10 bases between them. The CDR3 DNA reads TGTGCCAGCAGCACAGGGTGGACTGAAGCTTTCTTT. Its protein is CASSTGWTEAFF.

The chain uses TRBV19 and TRBJ1-1, with 8 bases identical to TRBD1. Trimming removed 7 bases from V and 6 bases from J; junction bases left unmatched: 16. The V gene's germline CDR1 is LNHDA and CDR2 SQIVND (reference sequence). The CDR3 covers 16 residues. CDR3: CASTLTRQGRSPEAFF. The CDR3, as DNA: TGTGCCAGTACCCTCACCCGACAGGGGAGGTCCCCTGAAGCTTTCTTT.

The chain carries TRBV10-1 and TRBJ2-3; 9 bases are shared with TRBD2. In germline, CDR1 is WNHNN, CDR2 SYGVQD (reference sequence). V gave up 4 bases and J gave up 3 bases; unmatched junction bases: 5. The length of the CDR3 is 15 residues. The CDR3 DNA follows: TGCGCCAGCAGTGCCAAGCGGGGGGTGACAGATACGCAGTATTTT. Translated, it gives CASSAKRGVTDTQYF.

The rearrangement links TRBV27 to TRBJ2-3, with TRBD2 matching 8 bases. The CDR3 is 17 amino acids. J was trimmed by 4 bases and V by 5 bases; bases with no gene match: 14. Germline lookup yields CDR1 MNHEY and CDR2 SMNVEV (reference sequence). CDR3 nucleotides: TGTGCCAGCAGTGCCACAGTCTTAGCGGGATCACCAGATACGCAGTATTTT. As protein: CASSATVLAGSPDTQYF.

The rearrangement uses TRBV6-6 and TRBJ1-2; D perhaps matches TRBD1 (6 bases). The CDR3 extends over 16 amino acids. The germline V gene has CDR1 MNHNY and CDR2 SVGAGI (reference sequence). Trimming took 0 bases from V and 4 from J, leaving 15 bases between them. DNA for the CDR3: TGTGCCAGCAGTTACTCGAAATCCCAGGGGAGCTATGGCTACACCTTC. Translation: CASSYSKSQGSYGYTF.

This chain links TRBV5-1 with TRBJ2-3; possibly TRBD2 for D (6 bases). CDR1 and CDR2 (germline): SGHRS, YFSETQ. Trimming cost V 3 bases and J 0 bases, with 17 bases left between them. The CDR3 has 17 residues. The CDR3 DNA reads TGCGCCAGCAGCTACCGTTATGCGGACTATAGCACAGATACGCAGTATTTT. This encodes CASSYRYADYSTDTQYF. The variable domain in full, with the rest retrieved from reference TRBV5-1 and TRBJ2-3, is KAGVTQTPRYLIKTRGQQVTLSCSPISGHRSVSWYQQTPGQGLQFLFEYFSETQRNKGNFPGRFSGRQFSNSRSEMNVSTLELGDSALYLCASSYRYADYSTDTQYFGPGTRLTVL.